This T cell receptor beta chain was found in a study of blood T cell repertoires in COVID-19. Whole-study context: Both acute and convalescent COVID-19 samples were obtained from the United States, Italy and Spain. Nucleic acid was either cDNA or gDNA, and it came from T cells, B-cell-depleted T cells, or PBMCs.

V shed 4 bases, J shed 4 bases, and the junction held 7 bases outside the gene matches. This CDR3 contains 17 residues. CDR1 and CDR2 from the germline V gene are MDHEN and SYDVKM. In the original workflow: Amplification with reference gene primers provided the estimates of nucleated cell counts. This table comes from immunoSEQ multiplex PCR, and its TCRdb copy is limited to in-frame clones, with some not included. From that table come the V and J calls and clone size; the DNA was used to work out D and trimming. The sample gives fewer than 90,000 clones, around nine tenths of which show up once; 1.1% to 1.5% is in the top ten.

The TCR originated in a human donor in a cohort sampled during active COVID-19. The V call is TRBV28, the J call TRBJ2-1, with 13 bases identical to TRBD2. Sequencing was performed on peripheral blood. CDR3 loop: CASSSGLAGIFYNEQFF. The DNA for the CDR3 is TGTGCCAGCAGTTCGGGACTAGCGGGGATCTTTTACAATGAGCAGTTCTTC. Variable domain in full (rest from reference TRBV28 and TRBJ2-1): DVKVTQSSRYLVKRTGEKVFLECVQDMDHENMFWYRQDPGLGLRLIYFSYDVKMKEKGDIPEGYSVSREKKERFSLILESASTNQTSMYLCASSSGLAGIFYNEQFFGPGTRLTVL.